Listed below are T cell receptor beta chains from one sample, sequenced in a study of cytomegalovirus exposure and HLA in healthy donors. Sequenced by immunoSEQ multiplex PCR; TCRdb stores in-frame clones only, minus some. The table includes roughly 100,000 clones, more than 60% detected once. Sequenced input: PBMCs. Every receptor here comes from a male donor in good health and CMV-seronegative. Each CDR3 is given with its conserved first and last residue. Each record gives: clone size, V gene, J gene, D gene, CDR3 protein, CDR3 DNA. A D gene is named only where the DNA matches it firmly. Clone size is stated in some rows and not others, as once, few, many or a class when expanded.

clone_size: -; v_call: TRBV21-1; j_call: TRBJ2-1; d_call: -; cdr3_aa: CASSTPEDNEQFF; cdr3_nt: TGTGCCAGCAGCACTCCCGAGGACAATGAGCAGTTCTTC
clone_size: few; v_call: TRBV6-1; j_call: TRBJ2-5; d_call: -; cdr3_aa: CASSEYAGQETQYF; cdr3_nt: TGTGCCAGCAGTGAGTACGCAGGTCAAGAGACCCAGTACTTC
clone_size: -; v_call: TRBV6-8; j_call: TRBJ1-1; d_call: -; cdr3_aa: CASGGGPQGTEAFF; cdr3_nt: TGTGCCAGCGGGGGGGGCCCACAGGGCACTGAAGCTTTCTTT
clone_size: -; v_call: TRBV10-3; j_call: TRBJ2-2; d_call: TRBD2; cdr3_aa: CAISESTSANTGELFF; cdr3_nt: TGTGCCATCAGTGAGTCGACTAGCGCGAACACCGGGGAGCTGTTTTTT
clone_size: -; v_call: TRBV9; j_call: TRBJ1-5; d_call: -; cdr3_aa: CASSVSGQNNQPQHF; cdr3_nt: TGTGCCAGCAGCGTAAGCGGGCAGAACAATCAGCCCCAGCATTTT
clone_size: once; v_call: TRBV7-3; j_call: TRBJ2-5; d_call: -; cdr3_aa: CASSAGQQETQYF; cdr3_nt: TGTGCCAGCAGCGCGGGACAGCAAGAGACCCAGTACTTC
clone_size: -; v_call: TRBV19; j_call: TRBJ2-7; d_call: TRBD1; cdr3_aa: CASSPDRGPEEQYF; cdr3_nt: TGTGCCAGTAGCCCGGACAGGGGGCCGGAGGAGCAGTACTTC
clone_size: -; v_call: TRBV4-3; j_call: TRBJ2-7; d_call: TRBD2; cdr3_aa: CASSQEGTSGYEQYF; cdr3_nt: TGCGCCAGCAGCCAAGAAGGGACTAGCGGTTACGAGCAGTACTTC
clone_size: -; v_call: TRBV18; j_call: TRBJ2-7; d_call: TRBD1; cdr3_aa: CASSPPGPIRDRAHEQYF; cdr3_nt: TGTGCCAGCTCACCACCGGGACCGATCCGGGACAGGGCCCACGAGCAGTACTTC
clone_size: -; v_call: TRBV5-6; j_call: TRBJ1-1; d_call: TRBD1; cdr3_aa: CASSPTGAGAFF; cdr3_nt: TGTGCCAGCAGCCCGACAGGGGCTGGAGCTTTCTTT
clone_size: -; v_call: TRBV15; j_call: TRBJ2-3; d_call: -; cdr3_aa: CATSRASALSSTDTQYF; cdr3_nt: TGTGCCACCAGCAGGGCCTCGGCACTATCTAGCACAGATACGCAGTATTTT
clone_size: -; v_call: TRBV15; j_call: TRBJ2-1; d_call: TRBD2; cdr3_aa: CATSRGVAGGDEQFF; cdr3_nt: TGTGCCACCAGCAGAGGTGTGGCGGGAGGGGATGAGCAGTTCTTC
clone_size: once; v_call: TRBV5-8; j_call: TRBJ2-5; d_call: TRBD2; cdr3_aa: CASSLNFLAARAAQYF; cdr3_nt: TGTGCCAGCAGCTTGAATTTCCTAGCGGCAAGAGCGGCCCAGTACTTC
clone_size: -; v_call: TRBV7-2; j_call: TRBJ2-5; d_call: -; cdr3_aa: CASSLVFTGQPQETQYF; cdr3_nt: TGTGCCAGCAGCTTAGTTTTCACAGGACAACCACAAGAGACCCAGTACTTC
clone_size: -; v_call: TRBV27; j_call: TRBJ1-4; d_call: -; cdr3_aa: CASSFLSRGEKLFF; cdr3_nt: TGTGCCAGCAGTTTCCTCTCCCGGGGAGAAAAACTGTTTTTT
clone_size: -; v_call: TRBV4-2; j_call: TRBJ2-5; d_call: -; cdr3_aa: CASSPLSWTVQETQYF; cdr3_nt: TGTGCCAGCAGCCCACTCTCATGGACAGTCCAAGAGACCCAGTACTTC
clone_size: -; v_call: TRBV7-2; j_call: TRBJ2-3; d_call: TRBD2; cdr3_aa: CASSLERAGEGTDTQYF; cdr3_nt: TGTGCCAGCAGCTTAGAGCGAGCGGGAGAGGGCACAGATACGCAGTATTTT
clone_size: -; v_call: TRBV10-3; j_call: TRBJ2-3; d_call: TRBD2; cdr3_aa: CAIRGTSGSTDTQYF; cdr3_nt: TGTGCCATCAGGGGGACTAGCGGGAGTACAGATACGCAGTATTTT
clone_size: -; v_call: TRBV30; j_call: TRBJ2-7; d_call: TRBD2; cdr3_aa: CAWKGREDYEQYF; cdr3_nt: TGTGCCTGGAAAGGGCGGGAGGACTACGAGCAGTACTTC
clone_size: -; v_call: TRBV6-5; j_call: TRBJ1-2; d_call: -; cdr3_aa: CASSERDTYGYTF; cdr3_nt: TGTGCCAGCAGTGAGAGGGACACCTATGGCTACACCTTC
clone_size: once; v_call: TRBV27; j_call: TRBJ1-2; d_call: -; cdr3_aa: CASSFGQGLEGYTF; cdr3_nt: TGTGCCAGCAGTTTCGGCCAGGGGCTCGAGGGCTACACCTTC
clone_size: -; v_call: TRBV30; j_call: TRBJ1-5; d_call: -; cdr3_aa: CAWSVPSGVGNQPQHF; cdr3_nt: TGTGCCTGGAGTGTGCCGTCAGGGGTGGGCAATCAGCCCCAGCATTTT
clone_size: many; v_call: TRBV5-5; j_call: TRBJ1-5; d_call: TRBD1; cdr3_aa: CASSLTGVEQPQHF; cdr3_nt: TGTGCCAGCAGCTTGACAGGGGTTGAACAGCCCCAGCATTTT
clone_size: -; v_call: TRBV27; j_call: TRBJ2-1; d_call: TRBD2; cdr3_aa: CASMKRDRNEQFF; cdr3_nt: TGTGCCAGCATGAAGCGGGACCGAAATGAGCAGTTCTTC
clone_size: -; v_call: TRBV27; j_call: TRBJ1-6; d_call: -; cdr3_aa: CASSPGPFGNSPLHF; cdr3_nt: TGTGCCAGCAGTCCAGGGCCCTTTGGAAATTCACCCCTCCACTTT
clone_size: -; v_call: TRBV27; j_call: TRBJ2-5; d_call: TRBD2; cdr3_aa: CASSPGLAGGETQYF; cdr3_nt: TGTGCCAGCAGTCCGGGACTAGCGGGAGGAGAGACCCAGTACTTC
clone_size: -; v_call: TRBV27; j_call: TRBJ2-7; d_call: -; cdr3_aa: CASSFTSSYEQYF; cdr3_nt: TGTGCCAGCAGTTTCACGAGCTCCTACGAGCAGTACTTC
clone_size: -; v_call: TRBV4-3; j_call: TRBJ2-1; d_call: -; cdr3_aa: CASSQDPTGIAENYNEQFF; cdr3_nt: TGCGCCAGCAGCCAAGATCCCACGGGGATAGCGGAGAACTACAATGAGCAGTTCTTC
clone_size: -; v_call: TRBV27; j_call: TRBJ2-1; d_call: -; cdr3_aa: CASSLRGSESYNEQFF; cdr3_nt: TGTGCCAGCAGTTTACGTGGCAGCGAATCCTACAATGAGCAGTTCTTC